The source of this TCR beta chain is a study of shared clonotypes between healthy human individuals. With 1 base removed from V and 6 bases from J, the gap between germline ends came to 7 bases. Germline values: CDR1 SGHTA, CDR2 FQGNSA. There are 13 residues in the CDR3. Once extracted for a subset, genomic DNA was divided evenly among several immunoSEQ plates. The repertoire was sequenced with immunoSEQ multiplex PCR; TCRdb's copy has only in-frame clones and lacks some. The table has under 2.5 million clones, around 93% seen once. General study findings and limits: Shared clonotypes: about 5.3% naive CD4, under 4% naive CD8, 2.3% memory CD4, roughly 0.4% memory CD8.

Comments on this clone: Its cognate antigen is unknown.

The receptor was derived from a man aged 18 to 35 in good health. Some clones in this sample may be carry-over from other donors' samples. The sequencing input was naive CD4+ T cells from PBMCs. Subset defined: CD45RA+ positively selected. The chain joins TRBV7-2 to TRBJ2-1; D not certain. Here the CDR3 DNA reads TGTGCCAGCAGCTTAGGGCAGGCCAATGAGCAGTTCTTC. It yields the protein CASSLGQANEQFF.